The 19 T cell receptor beta chains given below trace back to one sample, sequenced in a study of CXCR3-negative and CXCR3-positive naive CD8 T cells. The TRB cDNA libraries were prepared by 5' RACE with UMI labels. One entry per CDR3 protein, without DNA, is what TCRdb gives after re-calling the 5' RACE reads. This table lists more than 80,000 distinct CDR3 sequences. Their target antigens are unknown. Study-level findings and limits: The study found more hydrophobic TRB CDR3s in CXCR3-positive naive cells than in CXCR3-negative naive cells.

Specimen: naive CXCR3+ CD8+ T cells from blood. Subset denoted: CD45RO-CCR7+CD27+CD95- naive CD8+ T cells expressing CXCR3 (TNR3+). These receptors were taken from a human donor in good health. Some clones in this sample may be carry-over from other donors' samples.

This chain uses TRBV12-3 or TRBV12-4 with TRBJ2-7. CDR3 length: 13 amino acids. The CDR3 sequence: CASSFMDSYEQYF.

V gene TRBV5-4 combines with J gene TRBJ2-1; TCRdb's D call of TRBD2 is untestable without DNA. The germline V gene encodes CDR1 SGHNT and CDR2 YYREEE (reference sequence). There are 17 residues in the CDR3. This CDR3 reads CASSLGLAGGTYNEQFF.

This chain joins TRBV5-5 and TRBJ2-7; the TCRdb D gene call, TRBD2, has no DNA to confirm it. Germline lookup yields CDR1 SGHKS and CDR2 YYEKEE (reference sequence). The CDR3 has 17 amino acids. The CDR3 sequence: CASSPGTSGILSYEQYF.

The chain carries TRBV5-1 and TRBJ1-6; TCRdb lists TRBD1, though no DNA is available to test this call. Germline V gene sequence: CDR1 SGHRS, CDR2 YFSETQ. This CDR3 contains 14 residues. CDR3 protein: CASSLDKGASPLHF.

The genes are TRBV5-1 and TRBJ2-1. Germline V gene lookup returns CDR1 SGHRS and CDR2 YFSETQ. The CDR3 length is 17 residues. The CDR3 loop is CASSLDPLTFPHNEQFF.

The chain is built from TRBV21-1 and TRBJ2-1. TRBV21-1 constitutes a pseudogene. The CDR3 extends over 17 amino acids. The CDR3: CASSKGRDRGTYNEQFF.

The chain links TRBV28 to TRBJ2-5; TCRdb outputs TRBD1, but without DNA this stays unchecked. Germline V gene lookup returns CDR1 MDHEN and CDR2 SYDVKM. This CDR3 has 16 residues. CDR3 amino acids: CASSLPNRGGQETQYF.

This rearrangement joins TRBV7-9 to TRBJ2-7; TCRdb's assignment of TRBD2 cannot be checked, as there is no DNA. The CDR3 totals 13 residues. Germline V gene lookup returns CDR1 SEHNR and CDR2 FQNEAQ (reference sequence). The CDR3 is CASTSSGSYEQYF.

The V call is TRBV6-1, the J call TRBJ2-7. Germline CDR1 is MNHNS and CDR2 is SASEGT. CDR3 size: 15 residues. The CDR3 sequence is CASSERVSLAYEQYF.

The J gene is TRBJ2-2, the V gene TRBV2; as DNA is missing, the TRBD1 call by TCRdb cannot be tested. CDR3 length: 14 residues. The germline V gene encodes CDR1 SNHLY and CDR2 FYNNEI. CDR3 sequence reads: CASNIQGADGELFF.

The gene calls are TRBV11-2 and TRBJ2-3; TCRdb lists TRBD2, though no DNA is available to test this call. The CDR3 spans 18 residues. CDR1 is SGHAT and CDR2 is FQNNGV in the germline V gene. The CDR3 loop reads CASSSGLAGALSTDTQYF.

The chain recombines TRBV7-3 with TRBJ2-7; TCRdb's D call of TRBD2 is untestable without DNA. The length of the CDR3 is 14 residues. Germline values: CDR1 SGHTA, CDR2 FQGTGA. The CDR3 is CASRELAGGYEQYF.

The V gene is TRBV20-1, the J gene TRBJ1-1; TCRdb calls TRBD1, which cannot be checked without DNA. CDR1 and CDR2 from the germline V gene are DFQATT and SNEGSKA (reference sequence). CDR3 length: 13 amino acids. The CDR3 protein is CSATDSMNTEAFF.

This sequence joins TRBV12-3 or TRBV12-4 and TRBJ2-2; the D gene TCRdb calls, TRBD1, cannot be checked with no DNA. This CDR3 has 16 residues. The chain's CDR3 is CASSQTGALGTGELFF.

The V and J genes are TRBV4-3 and TRBJ2-3; TCRdb returns TRBD2, unconfirmable since there is no DNA. This CDR3 has 15 residues. Germline values: CDR1 LGHNA, CDR2 YSLEER. The CDR3 region is CASSQGTSGENTQYF.

The chain links TRBV4-1 to TRBJ2-3; TCRdb indicates TRBD2, and absent DNA this call remains unverified. Looked up from germline, CDR1 is MGHRA and CDR2 is YSYEKL. This CDR3 comprises 15 residues. This CDR3 is CASSQEGRATDTQYF.

The J gene is TRBJ2-1, the V gene TRBV3-1; the D gene TCRdb calls, TRBD2, cannot be checked with no DNA. Germline assignment: CDR1 LGHDT and CDR2 YNNKEL (reference sequence). This CDR3 spans 16 amino acids. CDR3 amino acids: CASSPTLGDSYNEQFF.

The genes are TRBV9 and TRBJ2-1; the TRBD1 assignment by TCRdb is unverifiable without DNA. The V gene's germline CDR1 is SGDLS and CDR2 YYNGEE. This CDR3 is built from 17 residues. CDR3 in amino acids: CASSVSGARGTSDEQFF.

The genes are TRBV3-1 and TRBJ2-2. Germline V gene data show CDR1 as LGHDT and CDR2 as YNNKEL (reference sequence). The CDR3 runs to 16 residues. This chain's CDR3 is CASSQVLGSNTGELFF.